The rows below give T cell receptor beta chains drawn from one sample of a study of CD8 T cells in ankylosing spondylitis. One entry per CDR3 protein results from TCRdb running MiXCR on the 5' RACE reads. The sample carries around 450,000 distinct CDR3 sequences, roughly 26% recorded once. The material sequenced was blood, either unsorted or a sorted T cell fraction (not recorded which). These receptors came from a male donor with ankylosing spondylitis. CDR3s include the opening cysteine and the closing phenylalanine or tryptophan. A D gene is named only where the DNA matches it firmly. A row's size may be missing; if present it is once, few, many or a size class.

few TRBJ2-1 NA TRBV20-1 TGCAGTGCTGCCCCTCCCCCAGTGGGATACAATGAGCAGTTCTTC CSAAPPPVGYNEQFF
once TRBJ2-1 TRBD1 TRBV27 TGTGCCAGCAGTCTTGGGACAGGACCCTGGGATGAGCAGTTCTTC CASSLGTGPWDEQFF
few TRBJ2-2 NA TRBV11-2 TGTGCCAGCAGCGTGGATGGGGGTAGGACCGGGGAGCTGTTTTTT CASSVDGGRTGELFF
NA TRBJ1-2 NA TRBV13 TGTGCCAGCAGCTTAGATACGGAGGCTAACTATGGCTACACCTTC CASSLDTEANYGYTF
few TRBJ2-5 NA TRBV12-3/TRBV12-4 TGTGCCAGCAGCCTCTCTGTGGGGGAGACCCAGTACTTC CASSLSVGETQYF
few TRBJ2-5 NA TRBV12-3/TRBV12-4 TGTGCCAGCAGCCAGGCCCTTATGGCCCAGTACTTC CASSQALMAQYF
few TRBJ2-1 NA TRBV11-3 TGTGCCAGCAGCTTAACACTAGCAAAGGTCCATGAGCAGTTCTTC CASSLTLAKVHEQFF
few TRBJ1-4 NA TRBV25-1 TGTGCCAGCAGTGGGGGTGGATCAAATGAAAAACTGTTTTTT CASSGGGSNEKLFF
NA TRBJ1-1 TRBD1 TRBV27 TGTGCCAGCAACAAGGACAGGGGGCACACTGAAGCTTTCTTT CASNKDRGHTEAFF
NA TRBJ1-5 NA TRBV20-1 TGCAGTGCTAAATCCGGGAGGAACAATCAGCCCCAGCATTTT CSAKSGRNNQPQHF
few TRBJ2-5 NA TRBV6-2/TRBV6-3 TGTGCCAGCAGTTATCGCCAAGAGACCCAGTACTTC CASSYRQETQYF
NA TRBJ2-3 NA TRBV18 TGTGCCAGCTCACCCGGGCAGGGGCTGGCCAAAACAGATACGCAGTATTTT CASSPGQGLAKTDTQYF
few TRBJ1-1 NA TRBV20-1 TGCAGTGCTCCTGAGGGCACTGAAGCTTTCTTT CSAPEGTEAFF
once TRBJ2-1 TRBD2 TRBV5-1 TGCGCCAGCAGCTTGTTACCTCCGGGACTAGAGAATGAGCAGTTCTTC CASSLLPPGLENEQFF
few TRBJ2-1 NA TRBV5-1 TGCGCCAGCAGCTTGGTTTACGGGGGCGGTGTCAATGAGCAGTTCTTC CASSLVYGGGVNEQFF
few TRBJ2-3 TRBD2 TRBV6-2/TRBV6-3 TGTGCCAGCAGTTACGCTCTTTCGACTAGCTCGGCAGATACGCAGTATTTT CASSYALSTSSADTQYF
NA TRBJ2-2 NA TRBV25-1 TGTGCCAGCAGGACTGCCGGGGAGCTGTTTTTT CASRTAGELFF
NA TRBJ2-3 NA TRBV15 TGTGCCACCAGCAGAGCCCGACAAGATACGCAGTATTTT CATSRARQDTQYF
NA TRBJ1-2 NA TRBV7-2 TGTGCCAGCAGCTCCGAGGGGGGACAACGGGGCTACACCTTC CASSSEGGQRGYTF
NA TRBJ1-1 TRBD1 TRBV10-1 TGCGCCAGCAGTGACGACAGGGGAAGAACTGAAGCTTTCTTT CASSDDRGRTEAFF
NA TRBJ2-3 NA TRBV15 TGTGCCACCAGCAGAGACCCAGGGGGCACAGATACGCAGTATTTT CATSRDPGGTDTQYF
few TRBJ2-7 NA TRBV7-9 TGTGCCAGCAGCCCCCGGGACTCGTACTACGAGCAGTACTTC CASSPRDSYYEQYF
NA TRBJ2-7 NA TRBV7-9 TGTGCCAGCAGCCGTGGTAGTGCGGAAGAGCAGTACTTC CASSRGSAEEQYF
few TRBJ2-1 NA TRBV6-5 TGTGCCAGCAGTTACTCCGTCCAGCGGCCCTACAATGAGCAGTTCTTC CASSYSVQRPYNEQFF
NA TRBJ2-1 NA TRBV7-9 TGTGCCAGCAGCTTAATAGCCAGGGAGAATGAGCAGTTCTTC CASSLIARENEQFF
few TRBJ1-1 NA TRBV20-1 TGCAGTGCTCCTCCGCCCGGACCGAACACTGAAGCTTTCTTT CSAPPPGPNTEAFF
NA TRBJ1-1 TRBD1 TRBV15 TGTGCCACCAGCAGAGATGGGACAGGGGGATTTGAAGCTTTCTTT CATSRDGTGGFEAFF
many TRBJ1-6 TRBD1 TRBV5-1 TGCGCCAGCAGTTGGGGTGGACAGGGGGCGTCGGATTCACCCCTCCACTTT CASSWGGQGASDSPLHF
NA TRBJ2-1 TRBD2 TRBV11-1 TGTGCCAGCAGCTTAGGGGTCGGGACTAGCGGGAGAAGAAGTGAGCAGTTCTTC CASSLGVGTSGRRSEQFF
NA TRBJ2-1 NA TRBV11-3 TGTGCCAGCAGCAACCAAGGGGAGACAGGTTACAATGAGCAGTTCTTC CASSNQGETGYNEQFF
NA TRBJ1-4 TRBD1 TRBV10-3 TGTGCCATCAGTCGCGACAGGGGGGGTGAAAAACTGTTTTTT CAISRDRGGEKLFF
once TRBJ1-2 NA TRBV18 TGTGCCAGCTCAGGGGTATCCTATGGCTACACCTTC CASSGVSYGYTF
NA TRBJ2-3 NA TRBV7-2 TGTGCCAGCAGCCGAATGGCGGGCCAGCAGTATTTT CASSRMAGQQYF
NA TRBJ2-2 TRBD1 TRBV5-4 TGTGCCAGCAGTCAACAGGGGCCCACCGGGGAGCTGTTTTTT CASSQQGPTGELFF
few TRBJ1-2 TRBD1 TRBV10-3 TGTGCCATCAGGAGAGGACCGGGACAGGAAATCGATGGCTACACCTTC CAIRRGPGQEIDGYTF
NA TRBJ1-6 NA TRBV5-1 TGCGCCAGCAGCTTGCGAGGTGGGAATTCACCCCTCCACTTT CASSLRGGNSPLHF
few TRBJ1-4 NA TRBV20-1 TGCAGTGCACCCAGTAGCCTCGAAGGTGAAAAACTGTTTTTT CSAPSSLEGEKLFF
few TRBJ2-6 TRBD1 TRBV3-1 TGTGCCAGCAGCCAAGGGACAGGGGGCTCTGGGGCCAACGTCCTGACTTTC CASSQGTGGSGANVLTF
NA TRBJ1-2 TRBD1 TRBV5-1 TGCGCCAGCAGCTCCGCTGGACAGGGCGCTGGCTACACCTTC CASSSAGQGAGYTF
many TRBJ2-2 NA TRBV10-3 TGTGCCATCAGCTTAAAGGGACAAGGGAACACCGGGGAGCTGTTTTTT CAISLKGQGNTGELFF
NA TRBJ2-7 TRBD1 TRBV20-1 TGCAGTGCCACACTGGACAGGGTGCAGTACTTC CSATLDRVQYF
few TRBJ2-1 NA TRBV7-2 TGTGCCTCAAAGAAGGCCGAGAACAATGAGCAGTTCTTC CASKKAENNEQFF
few TRBJ1-1 NA TRBV18 TGTGCCAGCTCACCAAAACAGAAGAACACTGAAGCTTTCTTT CASSPKQKNTEAFF
NA TRBJ2-3 TRBD2 TRBV29-1 TGCAGCGTTGGTATCGGGAGGGCCGGTGATACGCAGTATTTT CSVGIGRAGDTQYF